This T cell receptor (beta chain) was recorded in a study of beta chain features in type 1 diabetes. Study background: Age, gender and cell yields were similar between patients and healthy donors. The study, taken as a whole, reports: Patients with Type 1 diabetes showed moderately but significantly shorter TCRB CDR3s in all four CD4+ subsets.

There was one heparinised blood draw per donor, averaging around 100 mL. In its sample, this clone was seen many times. Its antigen is currently unknown. As every portion of the isolated RNA was reverse transcribed, the sequencing read expressed TCRB transcripts. Assay: immunoSEQ multiplex PCR; the TCRdb copy retains only in-frame clones and omits some. The sample lists about 340,000 clones, 6.5% to 10% occurring once. The sample consisted of central memory CD4+ T cells from blood. The receptor comes from a young woman in good health.

The CDR3 sequence is CASSQVGGTGANVLTF. CDR3 DNA: TGCGCCAGCAGCCAAGTGGGAGGTACTGGGGCCAACGTCCTGACTTTC. V and J are TRBV4-3 and TRBJ2-6; a possible D gene is TRBD2 (6 bases). Germline V gene data show CDR1 as LGHNA and CDR2 as YSLEER. The CDR3 spans 16 residues. Trimming stripped 1 base from V and 2 bases from J, with 9 bases between.